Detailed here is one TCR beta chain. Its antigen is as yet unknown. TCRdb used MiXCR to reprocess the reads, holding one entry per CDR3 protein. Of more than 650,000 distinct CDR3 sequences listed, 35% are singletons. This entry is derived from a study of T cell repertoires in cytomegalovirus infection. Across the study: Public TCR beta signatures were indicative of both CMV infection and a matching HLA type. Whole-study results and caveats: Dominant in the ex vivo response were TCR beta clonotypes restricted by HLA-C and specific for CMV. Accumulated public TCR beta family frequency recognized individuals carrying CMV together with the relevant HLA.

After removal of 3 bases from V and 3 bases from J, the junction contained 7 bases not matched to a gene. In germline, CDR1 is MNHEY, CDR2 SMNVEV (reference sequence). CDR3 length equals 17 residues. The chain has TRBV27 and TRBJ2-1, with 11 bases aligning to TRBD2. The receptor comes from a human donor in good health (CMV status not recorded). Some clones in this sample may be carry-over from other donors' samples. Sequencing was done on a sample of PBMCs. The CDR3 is CASSFQTSGVVYNEQFF. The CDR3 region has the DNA TGTGCCAGCAGTTTCCAGACTAGCGGGGTCGTCTACAATGAGCAGTTCTTC.